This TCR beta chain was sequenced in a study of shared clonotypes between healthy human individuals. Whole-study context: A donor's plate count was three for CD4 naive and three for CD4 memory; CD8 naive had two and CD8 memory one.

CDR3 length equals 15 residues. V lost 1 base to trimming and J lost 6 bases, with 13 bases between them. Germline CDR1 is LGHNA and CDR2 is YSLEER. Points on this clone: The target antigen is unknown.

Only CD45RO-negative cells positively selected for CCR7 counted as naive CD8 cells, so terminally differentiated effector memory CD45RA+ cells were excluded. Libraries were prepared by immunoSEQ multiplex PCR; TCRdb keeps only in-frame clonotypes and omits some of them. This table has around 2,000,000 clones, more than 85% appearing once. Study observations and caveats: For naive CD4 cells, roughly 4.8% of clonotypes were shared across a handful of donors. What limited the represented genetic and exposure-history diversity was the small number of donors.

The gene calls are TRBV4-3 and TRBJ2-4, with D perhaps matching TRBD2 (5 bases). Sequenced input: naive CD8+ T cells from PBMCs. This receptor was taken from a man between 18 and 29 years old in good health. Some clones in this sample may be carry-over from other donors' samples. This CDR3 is CASSQGVGLLNIQYF. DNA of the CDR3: TGCGCCAGCAGCCAAGGCGTTGGACTGTTAAACATTCAGTACTTC.